A selection of T cell receptor beta chains follows, all from one sample in a study of vaccination effects on CD4 cells after COVID-19. The table came from immunoSEQ multiplex PCR; TCRdb's copy has only in-frame clones and leaves some out. The sample gives about 52,000 clones, approximately 75% of which show up once; 6% is in the top ten. No antigen has been assigned to these receptors. Specimen: CD4+ T cells from PBMCs cultured with HCoV-OC43 spike peptides, collected before COVID-19 vaccination. All receptors come from a human donor who received a COVID-19 vaccine. Both conserved end residues are trimmed from each CDR3.

v_call: TRBV5-8
j_call: TRBJ2-3
cdr3_aa: ASPHSWGLAGNGADTQY

v_call: TRBV15
j_call: TRBJ2-6
cdr3_aa: ATSRDRVSGANVLT

v_call: TRBV2
j_call: TRBJ1-1
cdr3_aa: ASRRERTTEAF

v_call: TRBV18
j_call: TRBJ2-5
cdr3_aa: ASSPRLNQETQY

v_call: TRBV24-1
j_call: TRBJ1-1
cdr3_aa: ATSDPQTGTEAF

v_call: TRBV4-3
j_call: TRBJ2-5
cdr3_aa: ASSPQLGQGKTQY

v_call: TRBV27
j_call: TRBJ1-5
cdr3_aa: ASSLLGNNQPQH

v_call: TRBV14
j_call: TRBJ1-1
cdr3_aa: ASSQGRLSEAF

v_call: TRBV12-5
j_call: TRBJ2-3
cdr3_aa: ASGLVPDGKTSTDTQY

v_call: TRBV4-3
j_call: TRBJ1-1
cdr3_aa: ASSQGAGGRDTEAF

v_call: TRBV2
j_call: TRBJ1-1
cdr3_aa: ASSERGQRAF

v_call: TRBV28
j_call: TRBJ2-2
cdr3_aa: ASRRRGGANTGELF

v_call: TRBV2
j_call: TRBJ2-3
cdr3_aa: ASSPSGASTDTQY

v_call: TRBV19
j_call: TRBJ2-1
cdr3_aa: ASESRGYEQF